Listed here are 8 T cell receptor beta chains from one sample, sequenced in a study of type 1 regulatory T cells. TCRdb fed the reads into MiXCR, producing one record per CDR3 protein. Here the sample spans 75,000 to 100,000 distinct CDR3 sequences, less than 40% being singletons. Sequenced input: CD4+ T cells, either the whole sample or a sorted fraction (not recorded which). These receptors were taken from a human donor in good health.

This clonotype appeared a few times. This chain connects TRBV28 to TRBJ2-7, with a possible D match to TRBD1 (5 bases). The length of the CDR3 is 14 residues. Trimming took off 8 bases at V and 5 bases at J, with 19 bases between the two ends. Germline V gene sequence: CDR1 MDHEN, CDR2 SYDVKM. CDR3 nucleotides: TGTGCCAGCGAGAAGACCAACAGGAATGACGAGCAGTACTTC. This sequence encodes CASEKTNRNDEQYF.

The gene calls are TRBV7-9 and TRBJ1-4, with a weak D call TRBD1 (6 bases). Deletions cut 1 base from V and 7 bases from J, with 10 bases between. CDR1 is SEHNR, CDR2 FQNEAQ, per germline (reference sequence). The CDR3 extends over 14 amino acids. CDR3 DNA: TGTGCCAGCAGCTTAGGACAGGCGCCTGAAAAACTGTTTTTT. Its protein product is CASSLGQAPEKLFF.

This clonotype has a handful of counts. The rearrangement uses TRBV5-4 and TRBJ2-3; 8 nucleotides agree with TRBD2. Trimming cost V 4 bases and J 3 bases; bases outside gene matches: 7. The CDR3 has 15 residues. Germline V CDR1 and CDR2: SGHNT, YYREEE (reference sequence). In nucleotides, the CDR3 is TGTGCCAGCAGCCTCCCCGCGGGAGGTACAGATACGCAGTATTTT. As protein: CASSLPAGGTDTQYF.

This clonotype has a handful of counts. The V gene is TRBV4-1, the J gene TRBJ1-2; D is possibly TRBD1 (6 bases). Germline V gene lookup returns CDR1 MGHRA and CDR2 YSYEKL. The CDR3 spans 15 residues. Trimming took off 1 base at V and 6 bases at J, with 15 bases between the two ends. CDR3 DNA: TGCGCCAGCAGCCAAGTATGGCGGGGGCAAGATGGCTACACCTTC. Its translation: CASSQVWRGQDGYTF.

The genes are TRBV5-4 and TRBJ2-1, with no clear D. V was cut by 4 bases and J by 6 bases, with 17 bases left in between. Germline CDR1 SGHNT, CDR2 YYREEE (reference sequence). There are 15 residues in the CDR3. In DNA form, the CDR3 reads TGTGCCAGCAGCCGAACTCGACTCCTTGGCAATGAGCAGTTCTTC. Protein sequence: CASSRTRLLGNEQFF.

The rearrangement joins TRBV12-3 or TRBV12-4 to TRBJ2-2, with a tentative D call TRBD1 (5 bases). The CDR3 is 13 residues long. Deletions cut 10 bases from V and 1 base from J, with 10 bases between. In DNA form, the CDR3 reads TGTGCCACCCAGACAGTGAACACCGGGGAGCTGTTTTTT. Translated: CATQTVNTGELFF.

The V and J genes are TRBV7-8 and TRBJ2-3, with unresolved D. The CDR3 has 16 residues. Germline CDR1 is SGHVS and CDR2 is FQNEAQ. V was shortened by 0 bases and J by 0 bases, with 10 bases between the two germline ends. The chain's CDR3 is CASSLALGPSTDTQYF. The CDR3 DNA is TGTGCCAGCAGCTTAGCGCTCGGTCCTAGCACAGATACGCAGTATTTT.

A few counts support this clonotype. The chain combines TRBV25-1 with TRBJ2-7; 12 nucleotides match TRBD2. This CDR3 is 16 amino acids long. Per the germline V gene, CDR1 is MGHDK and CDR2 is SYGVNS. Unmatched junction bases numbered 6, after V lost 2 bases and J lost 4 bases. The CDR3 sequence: CASSEPSGRDRYEQYF. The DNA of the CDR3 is TGTGCCAGCAGTGAACCTAGCGGGAGGGATCGGTACGAGCAGTACTTC.